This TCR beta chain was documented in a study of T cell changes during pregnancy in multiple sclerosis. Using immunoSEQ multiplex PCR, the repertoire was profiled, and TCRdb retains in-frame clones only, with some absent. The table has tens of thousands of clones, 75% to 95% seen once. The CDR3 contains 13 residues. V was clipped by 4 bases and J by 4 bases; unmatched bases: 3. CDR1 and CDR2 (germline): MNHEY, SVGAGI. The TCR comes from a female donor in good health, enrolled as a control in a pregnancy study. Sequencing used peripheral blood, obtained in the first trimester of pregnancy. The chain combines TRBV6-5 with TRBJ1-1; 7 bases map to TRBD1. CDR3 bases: TGTGCCAGCAGTTCGCGGGACAGCACTGAAGCTTTCTTT. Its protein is CASSSRDSTEAFF.